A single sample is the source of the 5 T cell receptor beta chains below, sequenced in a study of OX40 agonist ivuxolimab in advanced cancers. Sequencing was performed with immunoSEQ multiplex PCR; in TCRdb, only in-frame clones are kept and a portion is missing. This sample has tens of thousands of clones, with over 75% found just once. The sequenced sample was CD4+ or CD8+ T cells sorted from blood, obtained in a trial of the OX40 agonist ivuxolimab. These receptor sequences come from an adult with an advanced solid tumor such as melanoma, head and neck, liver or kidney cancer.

CDR3 loop: CASSEVDEQYF. The CDR3 region has the DNA TGTGCCAGCAGTGAAGTAGACGAGCAGTACTTC. The rearrangement links TRBV6-1 to TRBJ2-7; D uncertain. V lost 1 base and J 5 bases, leaving 3 bases between the germline ends. Looked up from germline, CDR1 is MNHNS and CDR2 is SASEGT. The CDR3 covers 11 residues.

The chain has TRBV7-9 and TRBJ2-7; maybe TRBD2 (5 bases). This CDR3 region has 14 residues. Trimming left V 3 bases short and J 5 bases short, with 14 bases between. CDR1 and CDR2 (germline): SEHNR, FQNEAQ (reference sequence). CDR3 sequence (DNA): TGTGCCAGCAGCTTTGGCGGGCTTCTGGACGAGCAGTACTTC. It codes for CASSFGGLLDEQYF.

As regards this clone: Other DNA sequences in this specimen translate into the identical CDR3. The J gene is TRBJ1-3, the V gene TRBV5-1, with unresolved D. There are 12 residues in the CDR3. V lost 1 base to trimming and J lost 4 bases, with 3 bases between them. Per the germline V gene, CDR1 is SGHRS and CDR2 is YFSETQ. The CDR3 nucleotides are TGCGCCAGCAGCTTGACAGGAAACACCATATATTTT. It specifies CASSLTGNTIYF.

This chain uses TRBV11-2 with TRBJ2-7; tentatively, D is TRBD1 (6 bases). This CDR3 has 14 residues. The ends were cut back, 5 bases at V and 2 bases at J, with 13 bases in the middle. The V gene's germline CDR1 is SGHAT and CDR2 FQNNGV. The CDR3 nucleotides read TGTGCCAGCAGCCCCGGGACACTAACCTACGAGCAGTACTTC. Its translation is CASSPGTLTYEQYF.

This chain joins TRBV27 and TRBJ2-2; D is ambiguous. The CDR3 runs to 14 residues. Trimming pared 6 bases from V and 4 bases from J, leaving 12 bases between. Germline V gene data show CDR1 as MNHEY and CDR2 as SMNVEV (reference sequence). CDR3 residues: CASSSGGVTGELFF. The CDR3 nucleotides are TGTGCCAGCAGCTCTGGTGGGGTCACCGGGGAGCTGTTTTTT.